These 14 T cell receptor beta chains were all obtained from the same sample, sequenced in a study of spatial heterogeneity in lung cancer. The study's findings and limits: Expanded intratumoral alpha and beta TCR counts tracked tumor mutation counts.

TCRdb reprocessed the 5' RACE reads via MiXCR and lists one record per CDR3 protein. The table includes over 8,500 distinct CDR3 sequences, just over 5% detected once. Time point defined: sample taken at primary tumor resection. No antigens are known for them. The starting material was lung tumor tissue, obtained at surgery. The receptors were sampled from a male donor with early-stage non-small cell lung cancer.

By share of the sample, this clonotype is medium-sized (0.01 to 0.1%). The chain has TRBV6-2 or TRBV6-3 and TRBJ2-7; a weak D match, TRBD1 (6 bases). V was shortened by 2 bases and J by 4 bases, with 9 bases between the two germline ends. Germline values: CDR1 MNHEY, CDR2 SVGEGT. The CDR3 is 13 amino acids. CDR3 nucleotides: TGTGCCAGCAGTTACCCTAGGGGGTACGAGCAGTACTTC. Protein sequence: CASSYPRGYEQYF.

Within the sample, this clonotype is medium-sized. The chain joins TRBV15 to TRBJ1-5, with D unclear. The CDR3 contains 15 residues. Trimming cost V 0 bases and J 4 bases, with 10 bases left between them. Germline values: CDR1 LNHNV, CDR2 YYDKDF (reference sequence). The CDR3 region has the DNA TGTGCCACCAGCAGAGATGGAGAACATAATCAGCCCCAGCATTTT. Translated, it gives CATSRDGEHNQPQHF.

This clonotype was seen many times. The chain employs TRBV4-2 and TRBJ1-2; TRBD1 matches 9 bases. Looked up from germline, CDR1 is LGHNA and CDR2 is YNFKEQ. The ends lost 2 bases at V and 4 bases at J; junction bases unmatched: 17. The CDR3 is made up of 19 amino acids. The CDR3 here is CASSQQTSALGQGSYGYTF. Written as DNA, the CDR3 is TGTGCCAGCAGCCAACAGACTTCAGCCTTAGGACAGGGGTCCTATGGCTACACCTTC.

By frequency in the sample, this clonotype is medium-sized. For the CDR3, the DNA is TGCAGTGCTAGAGATTGGGACAGGGGGCTGGCTGAAGCTTTCTTT. This translates into CSARDWDRGLAEAFF. The chain links TRBV20-1 to TRBJ1-1; the match to TRBD1 covers 12 bases. CDR1 DFQATT and CDR2 SNEGSKA come from the germline V gene (reference sequence). This CDR3 region has 15 residues. V trimming: 0 bases; J trimming: 6 bases; junction bases outside the gene matches: 5.

The chain employs TRBV6-1 and TRBJ2-3; the match to TRBD2 covers 12 bases. Trimming at V came to 5 bases and at J to 5 bases, leaving 8 bases not matched to a gene. This CDR3 contains 16 residues. The germline CDR1 and CDR2 sequences are MNHNS and SASEGT. This chain's CDR3 is CASSSRLAGAGDTQYF. In nucleotides, the CDR3 is TGTGCCAGCAGTTCCCGACTAGCGGGGGCGGGAGATACGCAGTATTTT.

This clonotype has ten or more counts. V and J are TRBV4-1 and TRBJ1-6; D may be TRBD1 (5 bases). There are 15 residues in the CDR3. Germline V lookup: CDR1 MGHRA, CDR2 YSYEKL. V was pared by 0 bases and J by 7 bases, with 10 bases between. The chain's CDR3 is CASSQEGAGNSPLHF. DNA of the CDR3: TGCGCCAGCAGCCAAGAGGGTGCAGGGAATTCACCCCTCCACTTT.

This clonotype was counted ten times or more. V and J are TRBV12-3 or TRBV12-4 and TRBJ1-6, with 7 nucleotides matching TRBD1. The V segment lost 5 bases and the J segment 9 bases; nucleotides outside the gene matches: 7. The CDR3 is 14 residues long. CDR3 in amino acids: CASSQTGSVSPLHF. CDR3 bases: TGTGCCAGCAGTCAGACAGGGTCGGTTTCACCCCTCCACTTT.

This clonotype was seen repeatedly, ten times or more. The chain employs TRBV18 and TRBJ1-2; TRBD1 agrees at 9 bases. The ends lost 5 bases at V and 5 bases at J; junction bases unmatched: 9. This CDR3 comprises 15 residues. Germline-derived CDR1 and CDR2 are KGHSH and LQKENI. CDR3 sequence reads: CASSDGTGIQYGYTF. CDR3 nucleotide sequence: TGTGCCAGCTCAGACGGGACAGGGATTCAATATGGCTACACCTTC.

Many counts were recorded for this clonotype. The chain has TRBV6-2 or TRBV6-3 and TRBJ2-1, with TRBD1 identical over 9 bases. This CDR3 has 14 residues. Germline V gene data show CDR1 as MNHEY and CDR2 as SVGEGT. Trimming cost V 6 bases and J 3 bases; bases outside gene matches: 3. As DNA, the CDR3 is TGTGCCAGCAGATCGGGACAGGGCTACAATGAGCAGTTCTTC. Translation: CASRSGQGYNEQFF.

The chain is built from TRBV20-1 and TRBJ1-2; D uncertain. Germline V lookup: CDR1 DFQATT, CDR2 SNEGSKA (reference sequence). Trimming removed 2 bases from V and 5 bases from J, with 15 bases in between. The CDR3 consists of 14 residues. The CDR3 coding sequence is TGCAGTGCTAGACATACCGGGCTCCAGTATGGCTACACCTTC. Its translation is CSARHTGLQYGYTF.

This clonotype was observed at least ten times. This chain connects TRBV3-1 to TRBJ1-3; D gene unclear. Germline CDR1 reads LGHDT; CDR2 reads YNNKEL (reference sequence). Trimming cost V 4 bases and J 5 bases, with 12 bases left between them. CDR3 size: 14 residues. CDR3 bases: TGTGCCAGCAGCCGAGAACAGACTAGAAACACCATATATTTT. Its protein is CASSREQTRNTIYF.

This clonotype has a count of ten or more. The V gene is TRBV4-1, the J gene TRBJ2-7; 9 nucleotides match TRBD1. The CDR3 has 15 residues. Germline V lookup: CDR1 MGHRA, CDR2 YSYEKL. J lost 4 bases, V lost 4 bases, and 8 bases had no gene match. The CDR3 spells CASSRAQGAGYEQYF. The DNA for the CDR3 is TGCGCCAGCAGCCGAGCACAGGGGGCTGGGTACGAGCAGTACTTC.

This clonotype was detected ten times or more. The chain couples TRBV6-5 to TRBJ2-7; 10 bases align to TRBD2. The germline CDR1 and CDR2 sequences are MNHEY and SVGAGI. CDR3 size: 17 residues. V lost 0 bases and J lost 5; bases outside the gene matches: 10. The CDR3 nucleotides are TGTGCCAGCAGTTACTCCCCTTCTAGCGGGAGAGTCCACGAGCAGTACTTC. Its translation is CASSYSPSSGRVHEQYF.

This clonotype was recorded many times. The chain has TRBV6-2 or TRBV6-3 and TRBJ1-5; 7 positions match TRBD1. V lost 5 bases, J lost 6 bases, and 4 bases stayed unmatched. This CDR3 region has 13 residues. CDR1 is MNHEY, CDR2 SVGEGT, per germline. In nucleotides, the CDR3 is TGTGCCAGCAGTGGACAGGCGGGTCAGCCCCAGCATTTT. This encodes CASSGQAGQPQHF.